This entry lists 25 T cell receptor beta chains sequenced from one sample in a study of T cells in Graves' hyperthyroidism and ophthalmopathy. TCR beta CDR3 region amplification was performed from RNA transcripts. The HTBI set primed first-round TCR CDR3 RT-PCR. One entry per CDR3 protein results from TCRdb running MiXCR on the multiplex PCR reads. The table shows 730,000 or so distinct CDR3 sequences, with approximately 18% occurring only once. Specimen: blood. These receptors originate from a woman aged 45 to 65 with Graves' hyperthyroidism that later progressed to Graves' ophthalmopathy.

There are many counts of this clonotype. The V gene is TRBV3-1, the J gene TRBJ1-1; D gene uncertain. Germline V gene data show CDR1 as LGHDT and CDR2 as YNNKEL (reference sequence). Trimming shortened V by 2 bases and J by 5 bases, and 9 bases separated the two germline ends. The CDR3 runs to 13 residues. This CDR3 is CASSQLFETEAFF. CDR3 nucleotides: TGTGCCAGCAGCCAACTGTTTGAAACTGAAGCTTTCTTT. Together with reference TRBV3-1 and TRBJ1-1, the CDR3 gives the full variable domain: DTAVSQTPKYLVTQMGNDKSIKCEQNLGHDTMYWYKQDSKKFLKIMFSYNNKELIINETVPNRFSPKSPDKAHLNLHINSLELGDSAVYFCASSQLFETEAFFGQGTRLTVV.

The rearrangement joins TRBV29-1 to TRBJ1-5, with TRBD1 matching over 7 bases. This CDR3 is 14 amino acids long. Germline V gives CDR1 SQVTM, CDR2 ANQGSEA. Trimming cost V 4 bases and J 5 bases; bases outside gene matches: 8. DNA of the CDR3: TGCAGCGTTGGTGGGGGTCAGGGGGATCAGCCCCAGCATTTT. This sequence encodes CSVGGGQGDQPQHF.

This chain links TRBV7-9 with TRBJ2-3, with TRBD2 matching 8 bases. Germline CDR1 is SEHNR and CDR2 is FQNEAQ (reference sequence). The CDR3 loop spans 17 amino acids. V lost 4 bases, J lost 2 bases, and 11 bases stayed unmatched. The CDR3 loop is CASSSSTGGSHTDTQYF. CDR3 DNA sequence: TGTGCCAGCAGCTCCTCGACGGGGGGGTCCCACACAGATACGCAGTATTTT.

This clonotype was counted ten times or more. The gene calls are TRBV3-1 and TRBJ2-7; D is tentatively TRBD1 or TRBD2 (6 bases each). From germline, CDR1 is LGHDT and CDR2 YNNKEL (reference sequence). This CDR3 has 16 residues. Trimming removed 1 base at V and 7 bases at J, with 20 bases between. The CDR3 loop reads CASSQAGAIGGGEQYF. The CDR3 DNA is TGTGCCAGCAGCCAAGCGGGGGCCATCGGAGGAGGAGAGCAGTACTTC.

The chain joins TRBV20-1 to TRBJ2-3, with D unresolved. Trimming removed 1 base from V and 5 bases from J, with 13 bases in between. Germline V lookup: CDR1 DFQATT, CDR2 SNEGSKA (reference sequence). This CDR3 region has 14 residues. The CDR3 region is CSARVQGRVDTQYF. CDR3 coding DNA: TGCAGTGCTAGAGTTCAAGGCCGAGTAGATACGCAGTATTTT.

This clonotype has a handful of counts. The chain employs TRBV20-1 and TRBJ1-1; maybe TRBD1 (5 bases). The CDR3 is 17 amino acids. Germline V gene sequence: CDR1 DFQATT, CDR2 SNEGSKA (reference sequence). V shed 3 bases and J shed 3 bases, with 23 bases lying between them. The CDR3 nucleotides are TGCAGTGCTAGGATCTACGACAGAGGAGTGTTAGACACTGAAGCTTTCTTT. Protein sequence: CSARIYDRGVLDTEAFF.

This clonotype was observed many times. The chain links TRBV3-1 to TRBJ1-2; D might be TRBD1 (6 bases). Germline V gene sequence: CDR1 LGHDT, CDR2 YNNKEL (reference sequence). The V end was cut by 1 base, the J end by 4 bases, with 10 bases between. CDR3 length: 14 amino acids. CDR3 protein: CASSQGTVLYGYTF. The CDR3 DNA is TGTGCCAGCAGCCAAGGGACAGTACTCTATGGCTACACCTTC.

The chain couples TRBV15 to TRBJ1-4; no definite D call. The CDR3 covers 16 residues. V was clipped by 0 bases and J by 7 bases, with 15 bases between them. Germline values: CDR1 LNHNV, CDR2 YYDKDF (reference sequence). CDR3 residues: CATSRDRSSVTEKLFF. CDR3 coding DNA: TGTGCCACCAGCAGAGATCGGAGCAGTGTAACTGAAAAACTGTTTTTT.

This clonotype showed up just a few times. The J gene is TRBJ2-3, the V gene TRBV5-1, with D uncertain. The CDR3 is 14 residues long. Trimming removed 8 bases from V and 2 bases from J, with 15 bases in between. Germline-derived CDR1 and CDR2 are SGHRS and YFSETQ. Here the CDR3 reads CASSTTSPTDTQYF. The CDR3 nucleotides read TGCGCCAGTTCCACTACCTCTCCCACAGATACGCAGTATTTT.

In this sample, this clonotype turned up a few times. The chain has TRBV6-1 and TRBJ2-3; 8 bases agree with TRBD1. Trimming at V came to 5 bases and at J to 4 bases, leaving 5 bases not matched to a gene. Germline assignment: CDR1 MNHNS and CDR2 SASEGT. The CDR3 totals 14 residues. CDR3 region: CASSRGQGADTQYF. The CDR3 DNA reads as TGTGCCAGCAGTCGTGGACAGGGAGCAGATACGCAGTATTTT.

This clonotype was observed a handful of times. The rearrangement links TRBV19 to TRBJ1-2, with D hard to call. Germline-derived CDR1 and CDR2 are LNHDA and SQIVND (reference sequence). The CDR3 is made up of 12 amino acids. The ends were cut back, 4 bases at V and 7 bases at J, with 10 bases in the middle. As DNA, the CDR3 is TGTGCCAGTAGTACCCGGCGGCTTGGCTACACCTTC. Residues: CASSTRRLGYTF.

This clonotype was counted a few times. The rearrangement links TRBV20-1 to TRBJ2-1; 13 bases are a match to TRBD2. Per germline, CDR1 DFQATT and CDR2 SNEGSKA (reference sequence). The CDR3 has 14 residues. CDR3: CSLTSGGLSNEQFF. The DNA of the CDR3 is TGCAGCTTGACTAGCGGGGGGCTTAGTAATGAGCAGTTCTTC.

In this sample, this clonotype turned up many times. The genes are TRBV3-1 and TRBJ2-7, with TRBD2 identical over 10 bases. Looked up from germline, CDR1 is LGHDT and CDR2 is YNNKEL (reference sequence). Trimming removed 7 bases from V and 3 bases from J; junction bases left unmatched: 6. This CDR3 is 14 amino acids long. The CDR3 loop reads CASTRTSGNYEQYF. CDR3 bases: TGTGCCAGCACCAGGACTAGCGGTAACTACGAGCAGTACTTC.

The chain couples TRBV6-1 to TRBJ1-2, with D perhaps TRBD1 (5 bases). Trimming took 2 bases from V and 4 from J, leaving 8 bases between them. The CDR3 totals 13 residues. Per the germline V gene, CDR1 is MNHNS and CDR2 is SASEGT. The CDR3 DNA follows: TGTGCCAGCAGTGAACGGGGCAGCTATGGCTACACCTTC. Translation: CASSERGSYGYTF.

The J gene is TRBJ2-4, the V gene TRBV27; 7 bases are a match to TRBD1. This CDR3 comprises 15 residues. From germline, CDR1 is MNHEY and CDR2 SMNVEV (reference sequence). J gave up 4 bases and V 6 bases, and 9 bases lay outside the gene matches. CDR3 sequence (DNA): TGTGCCAGCAGCCCGTGGACAGGTGTAAAAAACATTCAGTACTTC. It encodes CASSPWTGVKNIQYF.

J is TRBJ1-4 and V is TRBV3-1, with D hard to call. Germline assignment: CDR1 LGHDT and CDR2 YNNKEL (reference sequence). The V end was cut by 1 base, the J end by 5 bases, with 8 bases between. CDR3 size: 14 residues. CDR3 sequence: CASSQVSGNEKLFF. For the CDR3, the DNA is TGTGCCAGCAGCCAAGTGTCTGGGAATGAAAAACTGTTTTTT.

This chain joins TRBV27 and TRBJ2-7; D may be TRBD1 (5 bases). Germline lookup yields CDR1 MNHEY and CDR2 SMNVEV (reference sequence). The CDR3 has 14 residues. The V gene lost 2 bases and the J gene lost 1 base, with 9 bases spanning the gap. The CDR3 reads CASSLKGNSYEQYF. Here the CDR3 DNA reads TGTGCCAGCAGTTTAAAGGGGAATTCCTACGAGCAGTACTTC.

This clonotype has ten or more counts. This rearrangement joins TRBV3-1 to TRBJ1-2, with D tentatively TRBD1 (6 bases). The germline V gene has CDR1 LGHDT and CDR2 YNNKEL (reference sequence). CDR3 length equals 14 residues. V lost 1 base, J lost 4 bases, and 10 bases lay in between. CDR3 sequence reads: CASSQAQGIYGYTF. The DNA for the CDR3 is TGTGCCAGCAGCCAAGCACAGGGCATCTATGGCTACACCTTC.

This CDR3 is CASSQGRTGSAKNIQYF. CDR3 nucleotides: TGCGCCAGCAGCCAAGGGCGGACAGGGTCTGCCAAAAACATTCAGTACTTC. The chain employs TRBV4-1 and TRBJ2-4, with 8 nucleotides matching TRBD1. The ends lost 1 base at V and 1 base at J; junction bases unmatched: 6. Germline V gives CDR1 MGHRA, CDR2 YSYEKL. The CDR3 consists of 17 residues.

The rearrangement uses TRBV30 and TRBJ1-1, with no clear D. Germline lookup yields CDR1 GTSNPN and CDR2 SVGIG (reference sequence). V was pared by 1 base and J by 5 bases, with 8 bases between. The CDR3 length is 12 residues. The DNA of the CDR3 is TGTGCCTGGAGTGCGAGAAGAACTGAAGCTTTCTTT. Its protein product is CAWSARRTEAFF.

The CDR3 DNA sequence: TGTGCCAGCAGACAGGGGTATCAAGCTTTCTTT. Protein: CASRQGYQAFF. This sequence joins TRBV11-2 and TRBJ1-1; 7 bases agree with TRBD1. The V and J ends lost 6 bases and 9 bases, in that order; junction bases with no gene match: 4. This CDR3 comprises 11 residues. CDR1 is SGHAT, CDR2 FQNNGV, per germline.

Many counts were recorded for this clonotype. V is TRBV7-9 and J is TRBJ1-2; 11 bases are shared with TRBD1. The V gene's germline CDR1 is SEHNR and CDR2 FQNEAQ (reference sequence). The length of the CDR3 is 15 residues. Germline trimming cut 5 bases from V and 4 bases from J; bases unmatched to any gene: 6. CDR3 coding DNA: TGTGCCAGCAGCCCAGGACAGGGGGCTGTCTATGGCTACACCTTC. Amino acid sequence: CASSPGQGAVYGYTF.

In its sample, this clonotype was seen many times. The rearrangement links TRBV5-1 to TRBJ2-7; D is possibly TRBD1 (5 bases). V shed 0 bases and J shed 4 bases, with 11 bases lying between them. This CDR3 comprises 14 residues. Germline V gives CDR1 SGHRS, CDR2 YFSETQ. The CDR3 DNA reads TGCGCCAGCAGCTTGGTAGGGGCAGATTACGAGCAGTACTTC. Protein: CASSLVGADYEQYF.

This clonotype came up a few times. This chain links TRBV20-1 with TRBJ1-1; no clear D gene. The CDR3 is made up of 15 amino acids. The V end was cut by 0 bases, the J end by 9 bases, with 20 bases between. CDR1 and CDR2 (germline): DFQATT, SNEGSKA (reference sequence). The CDR3 coding sequence is TGCAGTGCTAGAGATCTGATCGGGCTTACAACGCAAGCTTTCTTT. Encoded protein: CSARDLIGLTTQAFF.

This clonotype was seen a handful of times. The chain couples TRBV20-1 to TRBJ1-2; D is possibly TRBD1 (6 bases). The CDR3 is 16 residues long. Germline CDR1 DFQATT, CDR2 SNEGSKA (reference sequence). Between the trimmed V and J ends, which lost 5 bases and 6 bases, there was a span of 25 bases. The CDR3 is CSAEGGGTQGPHGYTF. The CDR3 DNA reads TGCAGTGCTGAAGGGGGGGGGACACAGGGACCCCATGGCTACACCTTC.